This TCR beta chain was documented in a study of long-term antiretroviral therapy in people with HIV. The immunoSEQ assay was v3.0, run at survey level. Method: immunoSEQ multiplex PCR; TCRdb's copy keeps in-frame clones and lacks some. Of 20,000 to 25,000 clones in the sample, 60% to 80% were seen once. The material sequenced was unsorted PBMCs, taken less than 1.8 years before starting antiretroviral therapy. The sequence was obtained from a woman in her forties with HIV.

For the CDR3, the DNA is TGTGCCTCCGCCGTAAGCCCAGGGACCGGGGAGCTGTTTTTT. Encoded protein: CASAVSPGTGELFF. J is TRBJ2-2 and V is TRBV25-1; D may be TRBD1 (5 bases). V dropped 11 bases and J dropped 5 bases, with 18 bases sitting between them. Germline CDR1 reads MGHDK; CDR2 reads SYGVNS. CDR3 length: 14 residues.